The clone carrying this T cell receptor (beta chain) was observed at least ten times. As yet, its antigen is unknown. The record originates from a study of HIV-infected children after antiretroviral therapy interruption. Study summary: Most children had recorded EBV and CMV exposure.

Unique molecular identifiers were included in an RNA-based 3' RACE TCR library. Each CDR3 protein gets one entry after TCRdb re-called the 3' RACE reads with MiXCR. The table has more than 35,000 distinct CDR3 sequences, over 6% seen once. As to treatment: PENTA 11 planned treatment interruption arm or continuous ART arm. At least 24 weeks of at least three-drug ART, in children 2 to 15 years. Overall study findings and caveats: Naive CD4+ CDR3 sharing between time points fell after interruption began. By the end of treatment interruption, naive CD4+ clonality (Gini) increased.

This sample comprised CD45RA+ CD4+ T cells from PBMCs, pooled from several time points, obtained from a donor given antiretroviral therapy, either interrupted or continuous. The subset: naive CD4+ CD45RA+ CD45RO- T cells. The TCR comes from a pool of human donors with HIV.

The CDR3 sequence: CASSLGLRTGETISYEQYF. The CDR3 coding sequence is TGTGCCAGCAGCTTAGGCCTTAGGACAGGCGAAACGATCTCCTACGAGCAGTACTTC. The chain joins TRBV7-6 to TRBJ2-7, with 7 bases fitting TRBD1. Germline V gene sequence: CDR1 SGHVS, CDR2 FNYEAQ. This CDR3 region has 19 residues. V lost 1 base, J lost 0 bases, and 15 bases stayed unmatched. Variable domain in full (rest from reference TRBV7-6 and TRBJ2-7): GAGVSQSPRYKVTKRGQDVALRCDPISGHVSLYWYRQALGQGPEFLTYFNYEAQQDKSGLPNDRFSAERPEGSISTLTIQRTEQRDSAMYRCASSLGLRTGETISYEQYFGPGTRLTVT.